Listed here are 11 T cell receptor beta chains from one sample, sequenced in a study of PD-1 blockade in classical Hodgkin lymphoma. Here immunoSEQ multiplex PCR was the method, and the copy in TCRdb shows in-frame clones only, minus some. Among approximately 6,400 clones listed, just under 80% were seen once. All the patients suffered relapse after autologous stem cell transplantation, and brentuximab vedotin exposure differed. Starting with thawed PBMCs, CD4+ T cells were purified by magnetic negative selection. This specimen was CD4+ T cells from blood, taken at baseline. The receptors here all came from a human donor with classical Hodgkin lymphoma.

The gene calls are TRBV21-1 and TRBJ1-4. TRBV21-1 corresponds to a pseudogene. The CDR3 runs 12 residues. CDR3 sequence reads: CASEGIREKLFF. CDR3 in DNA: TGTGCCTCAGAGGGAATTCGCGAAAAACTGTTTTTT.

The chain is built from TRBV7-9 and TRBJ2-1; D remains ambiguous. The V gene's germline CDR1 is SEHNR and CDR2 FQNEAQ (reference sequence). This CDR3 spans 13 amino acids. Trimming removed 1 base from V and 15 bases from J, with 16 bases in between. In DNA form, the CDR3 reads TGTGCCAGCAGCTTAGTGGGATCCCCAAGTCCGTTCTTC. Its translation is CASSLVGSPSPFF.

The V call is TRBV28, the J call TRBJ1-2, with a tentative D call TRBD1 (6 bases). Germline V gene data show CDR1 as MDHEN and CDR2 as SYDVKM. V was cut by 10 bases and J by 5 bases, with 23 bases left in between. The CDR3 is 15 amino acids. CDR3 protein: CATTRFWTAGYGYTF. DNA of the CDR3: TGTGCCACCACCCGATTTTGGACAGCCGGTTATGGCTACACCTTC.

The V call is TRBV4-2, the J call TRBJ2-7; D unclear. This CDR3 is 17 amino acids long. V was clipped by 0 bases and J by 2 bases, with 17 bases between them. Germline V gives CDR1 LGHNA, CDR2 YNFKEQ. The CDR3 sequence: CASSQEVQRFLTYEQYF. The DNA of the CDR3 is TGTGCCAGCAGCCAAGAGGTGCAGCGCTTTTTAACCTACGAGCAGTACTTC.

The chain uses TRBV6-5 and TRBJ1-2; D call uncertain. CDR3 size: 14 residues. Trimming stripped 3 bases from V and 5 bases from J, with 13 bases between. Per the germline V gene, CDR1 is MNHEY and CDR2 is SVGAGI. The chain's CDR3 is CASSYTTAGYGYTF. CDR3 in DNA: TGTGCCAGCAGTTATACAACAGCTGGGTATGGCTACACCTTC.

The chain has TRBV5-1 and TRBJ2-3; perhaps D is TRBD1 or TRBD2 (6 bases each). CDR3 length: 14 residues. With 3 bases removed from V and 6 bases from J, the gap between germline ends came to 14 bases. The germline V gene has CDR1 SGHRS and CDR2 YFSETQ. The DNA of the CDR3 is TGCGCCAGCAGCTCCTACCCGGGGGCGGATACGCAGTATTTT. It is translated as CASSSYPGADTQYF.

V usage is TRBV6-5 and J usage is TRBJ2-5; 7 bases align to TRBD2. Germline CDR1 is MNHEY and CDR2 is SVGAGI. The CDR3 consists of 15 residues. J gave up 4 bases and V 4 bases, and 9 bases lay outside the gene matches. CDR3 loop: CASSWGSGRGETQYF. In DNA, the CDR3 is TGTGCCAGCAGTTGGGGATCAGGGAGGGGAGAGACCCAGTACTTC.

The chain carries TRBV2 and TRBJ1-4; D remains unclear. This CDR3 comprises 15 residues. V gave up 3 bases and J gave up 0 bases, with 8 bases separating them. Germline CDR1 reads SNHLY; CDR2 reads FYNNEI. The CDR3 DNA reads as TGTGCCAGCAGTGATATTGGTGCAACTAATGAAAAACTGTTTTTT. Its protein is CASSDIGATNEKLFF. The whole variable domain, remainder taken from reference TRBV2 and TRBJ1-4, is EPEVTQTPSHQVTQMGQEVILRCVPISNHLYFYWYRQILGQKVEFLVSFYNNEISEKSEIFDDQFSVERPDGSNFTLKIRSTKLEDSAMYFCASSDIGATNEKLFFGSGTQLSVL.

V and J are TRBV5-4 and TRBJ1-2; D not certain. The germline V and J ends were trimmed by 2 bases and 4 bases, with 15 bases remaining between them. This CDR3 comprises 15 residues. Germline CDR1 and CDR2: SGHNT and YYREEE (reference sequence). CDR3 amino acids: CASSLNSQRGYGYTF. DNA of the CDR3: TGTGCCAGCAGCTTAAACTCCCAAAGAGGCTATGGCTACACCTTC.

The chain links TRBV2 to TRBJ2-3, with D tentatively TRBD2 (5 bases). Germline CDR1 SNHLY, CDR2 FYNNEI. Trimming took 6 bases from V and 8 from J, leaving 9 bases between them. CDR3 length: 11 residues. CDR3 bases: TGTGCCAGCAGGAGGGAGCGTACGCAGTATTTT. Protein: CASRRERTQYF.

In its sample, this clone was seen a few times. The CDR3 DNA sequence: TGTGCCAGCAGTTTAATCGCGGGGCGGGATGAGCAGTTCTTC. As protein: CASSLIAGRDEQFF. The V gene is TRBV27, the J gene TRBJ2-1; D may be TRBD2 (6 bases). Trimming removed 2 bases at V and 8 bases at J, with 13 bases between. There are 14 residues in the CDR3. CDR1 MNHEY and CDR2 SMNVEV come from the germline V gene (reference sequence).